This TCR beta chain was sequenced in a study of blood T cell repertoires in COVID-19. This CDR3 comprises 16 residues. In germline, CDR1 is GTSNPN, CDR2 SVGIG (reference sequence). Trimming removed 6 bases at V and 8 bases at J, with 25 bases between. Authors' analysis steps: Reference gene primer amplification yielded estimated nucleated cell counts. Data came from immunoSEQ multiplex PCR; TCRdb stores just in-frame clones and leaves some out. V and J calls and clone size are given by that table; D and trimming were obtained from the DNA. The sample records 75,000 or so clones, roughly 80% being singletons.

The sequence was collected from a woman of 80 years or more with acute or convalescent COVID-19. Sequencing input: peripheral blood. This chain links TRBV30 with TRBJ1-4; D call uncertain. CDR3 in amino acids: CACTLTDRIGREKLFF. CDR3 coding DNA: TGTGCCTGTACACTAACCGACCGCATCGGGAGGGAAAAACTGTTTTTT. Supplemented by reference TRBV30 and TRBJ1-4, the full variable domain reads SQTIHQWPATLVQPVGSPLSLECTVEGTSNPNLYWYRQAAGRGLQLLFYSVGIGQISSEVPQNLSASRPQDRQFILSSKKLLLSDSGFYLCACTLTDRIGREKLFFGSGTQLSVL.